A single sample is the source of the 12 T cell receptor beta chains below, sequenced in a study of T cell responses to AZD1222 COVID-19 vaccine. This table comes from immunoSEQ multiplex PCR, and its TCRdb copy is limited to in-frame clones, with some not included. The sample records 150,000 to 200,000 clones, just under 95% being singletons. Source: peripheral blood, taken on day 0 of AZD1222 vaccination. Receptors were obtained from an adult in good health.

The chain links TRBV7-2 to TRBJ2-1; weak D call: TRBD1 (5 bases). Germline V gene lookup returns CDR1 SGHTA and CDR2 FQGNSA. This CDR3 comprises 12 residues. Trimming cost V 7 bases and J 12 bases, with 16 bases left between them. The CDR3 nucleotides read TGTGCCAGCATCATTCAGGGTACCTGGCAGTTCTTC. Protein product: CASIIQGTWQFF.

This sequence joins TRBV3-1 (or the pseudogene TRBV3-2) and TRBJ1-2; D perhaps matches TRBD1 (6 bases). Between the trimmed V and J ends, which lost 4 bases and 5 bases, there was a span of 26 bases. CDR1 is LGHDT and CDR2 is YNNKEL in the germline V gene (reference sequence). This CDR3 is 18 amino acids long. Written as DNA, the CDR3 is TGTGCCAGCAGCCCTGGCGAAGGGATCGGGGGAAGGGGGTATGGCTACACCTTC. Translation gives CASSPGEGIGGRGYGYTF.

The chain links TRBV2 to TRBJ2-3, with D maybe TRBD2 (5 bases). Trimming left V 9 bases short and J 3 bases short, with 13 bases between. CDR1 and CDR2 from the germline V gene are SNHLY and FYNNEI. This CDR3 comprises 13 residues. CDR3 sequence reads: CARRSTITDTQYF. CDR3 DNA sequence: TGTGCCAGGCGATCGACTATTACAGATACGCAGTATTTT.

V usage is TRBV7-9 and J usage is TRBJ1-5; D is unresolved. The CDR3 contains 13 residues. The V end was cut by 3 bases, the J end by 7 bases, with 10 bases between. Germline V gives CDR1 SEHNR, CDR2 FQNEAQ (reference sequence). CDR3 coding DNA: TGTGCCAGCAGCTTTGAAGTAGGACAGCCCCAGCATTTT. Translated: CASSFEVGQPQHF.

The rearrangement joins TRBV6-4 to TRBJ2-6; D is unclear. Germline CDR1 reads MRHNA; CDR2 reads SNTAGT. The CDR3 totals 16 residues. V was pared by 0 bases and J by 2 bases, with 8 bases between. CDR3 coding DNA: TGTGCCAGCAGTGACTCAGGGCTTCCTGGGGCCAACGTCCTGACTTTC. It codes for CASSDSGLPGANVLTF.

CDR3 coding DNA: TGTGCCTGGGCCAAGGACAGGGCGGGAGAGCAGTACTTC. Its translation is CAWAKDRAGEQYF. The chain employs TRBV30 and TRBJ2-7; 8 bases fit TRBD1. The junction had 10 bases not matched to a gene; V was cut back by 5 bases and J by 7 bases. This CDR3 is 13 amino acids long. CDR1 and CDR2 from the germline V gene are GTSNPN and SVGIG (reference sequence).

The V gene is TRBV5-4, the J gene TRBJ1-6; 11 bases agree with TRBD1. Germline-derived CDR1 and CDR2 are SGHNT and YYREEE (reference sequence). The CDR3 covers 16 residues. J gave up 7 bases and V 4 bases, and 7 bases lay outside the gene matches. The CDR3 protein is CASSTGQGALNSPLHF. CDR3 DNA: TGTGCCAGCAGCACAGGACAGGGGGCTTTAAATTCACCCCTCCACTTT.

This chain joins TRBV20-1 and TRBJ1-2; D unresolved. V shed 5 bases and J shed 4 bases, with 8 bases lying between them. Germline CDR1 DFQATT, CDR2 SNEGSKA (reference sequence). CDR3 length equals 11 residues. DNA for the CDR3: TGCAGTGCTGCCCGATCCTATGGCTACACCTTC. It translates to CSAARSYGYTF.

This chain links TRBV10-3 with TRBJ2-7; D gene ambiguous. This CDR3 is 12 amino acids long. Trimming removed 4 bases at V and 3 bases at J, with 7 bases between. Germline CDR1 reads ENHRY; CDR2 reads SYGVKD. The DNA of the CDR3 is TGTGCCATCAGTGCGGCAGGCTACGAGCAGTACTTC. It codes for CAISAAGYEQYF.

This clone was detected once. V is TRBV4-2 and J is TRBJ1-1, with D possibly matching TRBD1 (5 bases). CDR3 length equals 15 residues. The germline V gene encodes CDR1 LGHNA and CDR2 YNFKEQ. V was pared by 0 bases and J by 3 bases, with 11 bases between. This CDR3 reads CASSQEGPEDTEAFF. The CDR3 nucleotides are TGTGCCAGCAGCCAAGAGGGACCTGAGGACACTGAAGCTTTCTTT.

The chain combines TRBV6-5 with TRBJ2-3; TRBD1 aligns across 7 bases. The CDR3 contains 15 residues. Germline trimming cut 0 bases from V and 6 bases from J; bases unmatched to any gene: 6. Germline loops: CDR1 MNHEY, CDR2 SVGAGI. CDR3 DNA: TGTGCCAGCAGTTACTCGATAGGGGGCGGTGATACGCAGTATTTT. Residues: CASSYSIGGGDTQYF.

V and J are TRBV28 and TRBJ1-5, with D tentatively TRBD1 (5 bases). The CDR3 loop spans 15 amino acids. Germline CDR1 is MDHEN and CDR2 is SYDVKM. Trimming left V 7 bases short and J 0 bases short, with 13 bases between. The CDR3 nucleotides are TGTGCCAGCACCCGGAGGGGTTATAGCAATCAGCCCCAGCATTTT. It translates to CASTRRGYSNQPQHF.